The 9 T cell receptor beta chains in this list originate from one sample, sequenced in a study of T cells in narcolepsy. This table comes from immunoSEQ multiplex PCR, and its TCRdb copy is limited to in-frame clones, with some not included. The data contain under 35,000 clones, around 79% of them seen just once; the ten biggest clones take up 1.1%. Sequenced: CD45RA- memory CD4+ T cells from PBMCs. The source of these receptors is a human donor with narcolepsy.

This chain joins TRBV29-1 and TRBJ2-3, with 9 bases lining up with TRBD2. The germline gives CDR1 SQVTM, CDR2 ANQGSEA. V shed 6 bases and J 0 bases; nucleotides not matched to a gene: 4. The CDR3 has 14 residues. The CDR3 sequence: CSVGSGSSTDTQYF. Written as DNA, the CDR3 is TGCAGCGTAGGTAGCGGGAGTAGCACAGATACGCAGTATTTT.

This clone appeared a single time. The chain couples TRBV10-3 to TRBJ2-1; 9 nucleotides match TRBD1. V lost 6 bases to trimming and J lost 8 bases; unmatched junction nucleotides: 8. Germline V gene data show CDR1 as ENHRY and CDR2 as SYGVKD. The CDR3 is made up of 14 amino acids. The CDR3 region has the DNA TGTGCCATCAGCGCGGGACAGGGTCGCGATGAGCAGTTCTTC. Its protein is CAISAGQGRDEQFF.

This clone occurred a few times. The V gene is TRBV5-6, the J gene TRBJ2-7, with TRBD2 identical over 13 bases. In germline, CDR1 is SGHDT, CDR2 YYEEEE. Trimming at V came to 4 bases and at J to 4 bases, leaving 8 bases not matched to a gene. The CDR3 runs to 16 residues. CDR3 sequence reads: CASSRRGLAGLYEQYF. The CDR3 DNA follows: TGTGCCAGCAGCCGCCGGGGACTAGCGGGACTTTACGAGCAGTACTTC.

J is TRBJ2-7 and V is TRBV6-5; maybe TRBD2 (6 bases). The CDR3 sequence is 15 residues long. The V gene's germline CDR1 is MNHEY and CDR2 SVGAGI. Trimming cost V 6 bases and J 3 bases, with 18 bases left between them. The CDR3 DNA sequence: TGTGCCAGCAGACATCTGAGGGGAGGCCACTACGAGCAGTACTTC. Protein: CASRHLRGGHYEQYF.

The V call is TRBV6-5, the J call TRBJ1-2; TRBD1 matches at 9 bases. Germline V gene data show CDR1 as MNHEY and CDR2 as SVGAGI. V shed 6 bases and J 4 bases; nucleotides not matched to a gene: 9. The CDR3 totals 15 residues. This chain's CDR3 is CASRLQGALGYGYTF. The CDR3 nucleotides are TGTGCCAGCAGACTACAGGGGGCTCTTGGCTATGGCTACACCTTC.

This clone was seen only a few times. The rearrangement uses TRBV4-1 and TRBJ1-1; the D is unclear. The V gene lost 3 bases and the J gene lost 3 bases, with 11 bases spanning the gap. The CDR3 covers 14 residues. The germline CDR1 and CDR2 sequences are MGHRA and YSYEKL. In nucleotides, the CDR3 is TGCGCCAGCAGCCATCCAATAGTAGACACTGAAGCTTTCTTT. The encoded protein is CASSHPIVDTEAFF.

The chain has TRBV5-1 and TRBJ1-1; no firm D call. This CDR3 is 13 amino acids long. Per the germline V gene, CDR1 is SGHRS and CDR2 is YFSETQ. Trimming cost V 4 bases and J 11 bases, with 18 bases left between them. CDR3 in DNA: TGCGCCAGCAGCGAGTCAGACCCGCGACTGGCTTTCTTT. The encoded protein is CASSESDPRLAFF.

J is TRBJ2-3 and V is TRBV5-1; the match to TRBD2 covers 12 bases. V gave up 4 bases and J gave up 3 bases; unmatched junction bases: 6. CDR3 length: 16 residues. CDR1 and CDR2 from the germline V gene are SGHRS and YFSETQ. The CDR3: CASSKLAGGWTDTQYF. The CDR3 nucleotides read TGCGCCAGCAGCAAACTAGCGGGAGGTTGGACAGATACGCAGTATTTT.

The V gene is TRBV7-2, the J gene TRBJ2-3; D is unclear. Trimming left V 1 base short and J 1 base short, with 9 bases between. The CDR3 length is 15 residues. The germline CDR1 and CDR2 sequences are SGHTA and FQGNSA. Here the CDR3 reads CASSLVATRTDTQYF. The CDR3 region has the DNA TGTGCCAGCAGCTTAGTAGCTACCCGCACAGATACGCAGTATTTT.